Listed below are T cell receptor beta chains from one sample, sequenced in a study of T-cell memory formation after mild COVID-19. MiXCR, run by TCRdb on the 5' RACE reads, gives a single entry per CDR3 protein. The sample lists around 260,000 distinct CDR3 sequences; about 16% were seen once. Source material: PBMCs or a T cell subset sorted from them (not recorded which). Source of these receptors: a man aged 18 to 29 who had mild COVID-19 (a few samples of this study predate the infection). Cell type and time point are not known. The CDR3 runs from the conserved cysteine through the conserved F or W. Each record gives: J gene, V gene, CDR3 protein.

J gene: TRBJ1-1; V gene: TRBV5-1; CDR3 protein: CASSLIGRGGTEAFF
J gene: TRBJ2-5; V gene: TRBV27; CDR3 protein: CASSNGTSGGNEETQYF
J gene: TRBJ1-2; V gene: TRBV7-2; CDR3 protein: CASSLAVQFYGYTF
J gene: TRBJ1-2; V gene: TRBV5-1; CDR3 protein: CASSLAENNYGYTF
J gene: TRBJ2-5; V gene: TRBV29-1; CDR3 protein: CSVTRAIGETQYF
J gene: TRBJ2-5; V gene: TRBV4-1; CDR3 protein: CASSHDSLAGGETQYF
J gene: TRBJ2-3; V gene: TRBV7-2; CDR3 protein: CASSRSGLGTDTQYF
J gene: TRBJ2-7; V gene: TRBV12-3/TRBV12-4; CDR3 protein: CASSLSPGGLDEQYF
J gene: TRBJ1-1; V gene: TRBV4-3; CDR3 protein: CASSQEGPANTEAFF
J gene: TRBJ2-3; V gene: TRBV27; CDR3 protein: CASSLVGLATDTQYF
J gene: TRBJ1-2; V gene: TRBV29-1; CDR3 protein: CSVGGDGLSNYGYTF